Following are 25 T cell receptor beta chains from one sample sequenced in a study of blood T cells in healthy people across ages. A second roughly 7 to 11 cycle PCR used barcoded and J-beta primers. TCRdb re-analysed the 5' RACE reads in MiXCR, keeping a single row per CDR3 protein. The sample shows about 840,000 distinct CDR3 sequences, 29% of them seen only once. This sample also appeared in a second study, on T cells of mothers and their children.

The sample taken for sequencing was blood. All receptors derive from a woman aged 40 to 50 in good health.

This clonotype was seen many times. The chain has TRBV12-3 or TRBV12-4 and TRBJ2-3, with 8 bases that match TRBD1. CDR3 size: 16 residues. V shed 3 bases and J 2 bases; nucleotides not matched to a gene: 7. CDR3 sequence: CASSLTGAPTTDTQYF. Here the CDR3 DNA reads TGTGCCAGCAGTTTGACAGGGGCACCTACCACAGATACGCAGTATTTT.

This clonotype appeared many times. The V call is TRBV20-1, the J call TRBJ2-1; 7 bases are shared with TRBD2. The length of the CDR3 is 16 residues. Per the germline V gene, CDR1 is DFQATT and CDR2 is SNEGSKA (reference sequence). The V gene end was trimmed by 0 bases and the J gene end by 3 bases; junction bases not matched to a gene: 8. CDR3 sequence reads: CSARDSPSGHYNEQFF. DNA for the CDR3: TGCAGTGCTAGAGATTCGCCTAGCGGCCACTACAATGAGCAGTTCTTC.

The gene calls are TRBV5-1 and TRBJ2-7, with D tentatively TRBD2 (6 bases). Trimming took off 0 bases at V and 7 bases at J, with 20 bases between the two ends. CDR3 size: 16 residues. Germline V gene lookup returns CDR1 SGHRS and CDR2 YFSETQ. CDR3: CASSLGDTGEAREQYF. Written as DNA, the CDR3 is TGCGCCAGCAGCTTGGGAGATACCGGGGAGGCGCGAGAGCAGTACTTC.

This clonotype was seen at least ten times. V usage is TRBV5-1 and J usage is TRBJ2-7; perhaps TRBD1 as D (6 bases). V lost 0 bases to trimming and J lost 4 bases, with 14 bases between them. Per germline, CDR1 SGHRS and CDR2 YFSETQ. The CDR3 loop spans 15 amino acids. The CDR3 bases are TGCGCCAGCAGCTTGGAGACAGGCGAATTTTACGAGCAGTACTTC. Protein: CASSLETGEFYEQYF. Based on the CDR3 plus reference TRBV5-1 and TRBJ2-7, the full variable domain is KAGVTQTPRYLIKTRGQQVTLSCSPISGHRSVSWYQQTPGQGLQFLFEYFSETQRNKGNFPGRFSGRQFSNSRSEMNVSTLELGDSALYLCASSLETGEFYEQYFGPGTRLTVT.

This clonotype was seen ten or more times. J is TRBJ2-3 and V is TRBV24-1, with a weak D call TRBD1 (5 bases). This CDR3 is 16 amino acids long. Trimming removed 2 bases at V and 5 bases at J, with 16 bases between. Per the germline V gene, CDR1 is KGHDR and CDR2 is SFDVKD. The CDR3 nucleotides are TGTGCCACCAGTGATTCCACCGGGTCCCAGGGAGATACGCAGTATTTT. Protein: CATSDSTGSQGDTQYF.

This clonotype turned up a few times. The rearrangement links TRBV9 to TRBJ2-7; D not certain. Trimming removed 0 bases at V and 0 bases at J, with 10 bases between. The CDR3 has 15 residues. Germline CDR1 reads SGDLS; CDR2 reads YYNGEE. The CDR3 protein is CASSVADGSSYEQYF. The CDR3 coding sequence is TGTGCCAGCAGCGTAGCTGACGGAAGCTCCTACGAGCAGTACTTC.

V gene TRBV19 combines with J gene TRBJ1-4; 7 bases match TRBD1. J gave up 7 bases and V 5 bases, and 13 bases lay outside the gene matches. The CDR3 has 16 residues. CDR1 is LNHDA and CDR2 is SQIVND in the germline V gene (reference sequence). The DNA of the CDR3 is TGTGCCAGTAGTCCCCCGGGACAGTCCTTGTGTGAAAAACTGTTTTTT. Its translation: CASSPPGQSLCEKLFF.

This chain connects TRBV3-1 to TRBJ1-2; D not resolved. Germline loops: CDR1 LGHDT, CDR2 YNNKEL (reference sequence). V was trimmed by 1 base and J by 6 bases, leaving 9 bases between them. This CDR3 is 13 amino acids long. CDR3: CASSQGLRDGYTF. CDR3 coding DNA: TGTGCCAGCAGCCAAGGGTTGCGAGATGGCTACACCTTC.

This clonotype was detected only a few times. This chain joins TRBV5-5 and TRBJ1-5; D remains unclear. Germline CDR1 SGHKS, CDR2 YYEKEE (reference sequence). This CDR3 is built from 18 residues. Deletions cut 2 bases from V and 1 base from J, with 19 bases between. The CDR3 DNA reads as TGTGCCAGCAGCTTTGGGGAGATTAATTATGGAAGCAATCAGCCCCAGCATTTT. Its translation: CASSFGEINYGSNQPQHF. The full variable domain, rest sourced from reference TRBV5-5 and TRBJ1-5, is DAGVTQSPTHLIKTRGQQVTLRCSPISGHKSVSWYQQVLGQGPQFIFQYYEKEERGRGNFPDRFSARQFPNYSSELNVNALLLGDSALYLCASSFGEINYGSNQPQHFGDGTRLSIL.

This rearrangement joins TRBV5-1 to TRBJ2-3; D ambiguous. Germline values: CDR1 SGHRS, CDR2 YFSETQ. Trimming removed 4 bases from V and 6 bases from J, with 12 bases in between. This CDR3 comprises 13 residues. CDR3 in DNA: TGCGCCAGCAGCAAAGACAACCTGGATACGCAGTATTTT. Translated, it gives CASSKDNLDTQYF. Full variable domain (rest looked up from reference TRBV5-1 and TRBJ2-3): KAGVTQTPRYLIKTRGQQVTLSCSPISGHRSVSWYQQTPGQGLQFLFEYFSETQRNKGNFPGRFSGRQFSNSRSEMNVSTLELGDSALYLCASSKDNLDTQYFGPGTRLTVL.

The V call is TRBV7-2, the J call TRBJ2-5, with a weak D call TRBD2 (6 bases). The CDR3 has 16 amino acids. The V gene's germline CDR1 is SGHTA and CDR2 FQGNSA. V was pared by 3 bases and J by 5 bases, with 19 bases between. CDR3 DNA sequence: TGTGCCAGCAGCTTCGCCGGGAGCCCAAGGTTGGAGACCCAGTACTTC. Translation: CASSFAGSPRLETQYF.

V is TRBV6-5 and J is TRBJ2-2; D could derive from TRBD1 or TRBD2 (5 bases each). Germline V gene sequence: CDR1 MNHEY, CDR2 SVGAGI. V was shortened by 0 bases and J by 7 bases, with 12 bases between the two germline ends. The CDR3 length is 15 residues. The CDR3 protein is CASSYSVGAGGELFF. CDR3 sequence (DNA): TGTGCCAGCAGTTACTCGGTCGGGGCGGGCGGGGAGCTGTTTTTT.

This clonotype was counted at least ten times. This may be a read error, as it is one base from a much larger clone. The rearrangement links TRBV2 to TRBJ2-1; TRBD2 might be the D (7 bases). The CDR3 covers 14 residues. The germline gives CDR1 SNHLY, CDR2 FYNNEI. Between the trimmed V and J ends, which lost 6 bases and 3 bases, there was a span of 12 bases. Written as DNA, the CDR3 is TGTGCCAGCAGGGGGGGGGGCGTCTACAATGAGCAGTTCTTC. It encodes CASRGGGVYNEQFF.

Turning to this clonotype: A much larger clone lies one base from this, so it may be a read error. CDR3 amino acids: CASTDRGFRNEQYF. CDR3 bases: TGTGCCAGCACCGACAGGGGGTTCAGGAATGAGCAGTACTTC. J is TRBJ2-5 and V is TRBV5-5; 9 nucleotides agree with TRBD1. J gave up 11 bases and V 6 bases, and 14 bases lay outside the gene matches. The V gene's germline CDR1 is SGHKS and CDR2 YYEKEE (reference sequence). The CDR3 sequence is 14 residues long.

The V call is TRBV28, the J call TRBJ1-1, with 8 bases identical to TRBD1. Germline-derived CDR1 and CDR2 are MDHEN and SYDVKM. J gave up 0 bases and V 6 bases, and 12 bases lay outside the gene matches. CDR3 length equals 17 residues. CDR3 loop: CASRGAGTGALNTEAFF. For the CDR3, the DNA is TGTGCCAGCAGAGGAGCCGGGACAGGCGCACTGAACACTGAAGCTTTCTTT.

A few counts support this clonotype. The genes are TRBV15 and TRBJ2-7; TRBD2 might be the D (6 bases). V was cut by 0 bases and J by 2 bases, with 8 bases left in between. CDR3 size: 14 residues. Germline assignment: CDR1 LNHNV and CDR2 YYDKDF (reference sequence). CDR3 coding DNA: TGTGCCACCAGCAGAGATGGAGGGGCCTACGAGCAGTACTTC. Protein product: CATSRDGGAYEQYF.

This clonotype has a handful of counts. The chain couples TRBV2 to TRBJ2-2; D is unclear. V was shortened by 5 bases and J by 7 bases, with 11 bases between the two germline ends. This CDR3 region has 13 residues. The germline CDR1 and CDR2 sequences are SNHLY and FYNNEI. CDR3 bases: TGTGCCAGCAGTATTTCGCCGAACGGGGAGCTGTTTTTT. As protein: CASSISPNGELFF.

In its sample, this clonotype was seen many times. V and J are TRBV20-1 and TRBJ2-7; D ambiguous. This CDR3 region has 14 residues. The V gene lost 0 bases and the J gene lost 1 base, with 10 bases spanning the gap. CDR1 is DFQATT, CDR2 SNEGSKA, per germline (reference sequence). The CDR3: CSARDAAVSYEQYF. The CDR3 DNA follows: TGCAGTGCTAGAGATGCGGCCGTTTCCTACGAGCAGTACTTC.

This clonotype appeared many times. The chain employs TRBV12-3 or TRBV12-4 and TRBJ2-3; D call uncertain. V was clipped by 6 bases and J by 2 bases, with 12 bases between them. The CDR3 extends over 14 amino acids. CDR3 DNA sequence: TGTGCCAGCAGGCGGCGAAGCGCCACAGATACGCAGTATTTT. It encodes CASRRRSATDTQYF.

In this sample, this clonotype turned up a few times. The chain combines TRBV28 with TRBJ2-1; 9 bases match TRBD1. The germline V gene encodes CDR1 MDHEN and CDR2 SYDVKM. V gave up 6 bases and J gave up 12 bases; unmatched junction bases: 18. The CDR3 consists of 16 residues. The CDR3 here is CASSLAGTGSNGGQFF. In DNA form, the CDR3 reads TGTGCCAGCAGCCTAGCAGGGACAGGGTCTAACGGTGGGCAGTTCTTC.

This chain uses TRBV15 with TRBJ1-4; 8 bases are a match to TRBD1. With 11 bases clipped from V and 2 bases from J, the junction kept 19 bases outside the gene matches. Germline CDR1 reads LNHNV; CDR2 reads YYDKDF (reference sequence). This CDR3 is built from 18 residues. CDR3 protein: CAALPSGGGAGTNEKLFF. CDR3 nucleotide sequence: TGTGCCGCCCTTCCTTCAGGGGGCGGCGCGGGGACTAATGAAAAACTGTTTTTT. The full variable domain, its missing parts supplied by reference TRBV15 and TRBJ1-4, is DAMVIQNPRYQVTQFGKPVTLSCSQTLNHNVMYWYQQKSSQAPKLLFHYYDKDFNNEADTPDNFQSRRPNTSFCFLDIRSPGLGDTAMYLCAALPSGGGAGTNEKLFFGSGTQLSVL.

This clonotype was seen a handful of times. V gene TRBV20-1 combines with J gene TRBJ1-5, with a weak D call TRBD1 (6 bases). Trimming shortened V by 1 base and J by 3 bases, and 10 bases separated the two germline ends. From germline, CDR1 is DFQATT and CDR2 SNEGSKA (reference sequence). This CDR3 spans 14 amino acids. This CDR3 reads CSARGGQINQPQHF. The CDR3 DNA sequence: TGCAGTGCTAGAGGTGGACAGATCAATCAGCCCCAGCATTTT.

This clonotype has just a few counts. The gene calls are TRBV29-1 and TRBJ2-1; no reliable D call. The CDR3 extends over 12 amino acids. CDR1 and CDR2 (germline): SQVTM, ANQGSEA. CDR3 sequence: CTTKSGYNEQFF. In DNA, the CDR3 is TGCACCACTAAATCAGGATACAATGAGCAGTTCTTC.

This clonotype appeared a few times. Compared with germline, one end of the junction differs, possibly owing to a read error. V gene TRBV5-1 combines with J gene TRBJ2-3, with TRBD2 matching 13 bases. The CDR3 extends over 16 amino acids. Germline V lookup: CDR1 SGHRS, CDR2 YFSETQ. This CDR3 reads CANSLGTSGTLDTQYF. Here the CDR3 DNA reads TGCGCCAACAGCTTAGGGACTAGCGGGACTCTAGATACGCAGTATTTT.

This clonotype appeared a few times. The chain joins TRBV7-2 to TRBJ2-2; TRBD1 matches at 7 bases. CDR1 is SGHTA and CDR2 is FQGNSA in the germline V gene. Trimming cost V 6 bases and J 2 bases; bases outside gene matches: 3. The CDR3 sequence is 14 residues long. CDR3 region: CASRGTANTGELFF. The CDR3 coding sequence is TGTGCCAGCAGGGGGACAGCTAACACCGGGGAGCTGTTTTTT.